The 22 T cell receptor beta chains listed next were all sequenced from one sample in a study of blood T cell repertoires in COVID-19. Profiling relied on immunoSEQ multiplex PCR, and the TCRdb table lists in-frame clones only, not all of them. The table has about 220,000 clones, less than 90% seen once. Specimen: PBMCs or T cells enriched from blood (not recorded which). These receptors were taken from a woman aged 30 to 39 who had recovered from COVID-19.

The chain joins TRBV7-9 to TRBJ1-3; possible D gene TRBD1, 5 bases. CDR1 and CDR2 (germline): SEHNR, FQNEAQ (reference sequence). This CDR3 is 15 amino acids long. V gave up 2 bases and J gave up 4 bases, with 12 bases separating them. This chain's CDR3 is CASSLSSGVGNTIYF. The DNA of the CDR3 is TGTGCCAGCAGCTTATCGTCGGGGGTGGGAAACACCATATATTTT. Full variable domain (rest looked up from reference TRBV7-9 and TRBJ1-3): DTGVSQNPRHKITKRGQNVTFRCDPISEHNRLYWYRQTLGQGPEFLTYFQNEAQLEKSRLLSDRFSAERPKGSFSTLEIQRTEQGDSAMYLCASSLSSGVGNTIYFGEGSWLTVV.

This chain uses TRBV19 with TRBJ2-3; 9 nucleotides agree with TRBD2. V was clipped by 2 bases and J by 2 bases; unmatched bases: 5. The CDR3 length is 16 residues. The germline gives CDR1 LNHDA, CDR2 SQIVND (reference sequence). CDR3 region: CASSIRLGLATDTQYF. CDR3 coding DNA: TGTGCCAGTAGTATACGCCTGGGACTAGCCACAGATACGCAGTATTTT.

This rearrangement joins TRBV6-6 to TRBJ1-1; D is perhaps TRBD1 (6 bases). The CDR3 consists of 13 residues. The V end lost 10 bases, the J end lost 7 bases, and 19 bases lay between the germline ends. Per the germline V gene, CDR1 is MNHNY and CDR2 is SVGAGI (reference sequence). The DNA for the CDR3 is TGTGCCACACACAGGGCAGGGGAGAATGAAGCTTTCTTT. This sequence encodes CATHRAGENEAFF.

The V gene is TRBV4-2, the J gene TRBJ1-5, with D perhaps TRBD1 (5 bases). Germline lookup yields CDR1 LGHNA and CDR2 YNFKEQ. This CDR3 contains 16 residues. The V end was cut by 1 base, the J end by 0 bases, with 10 bases between. The CDR3 sequence: CASSQVDSSSNQPQHF. The CDR3 DNA is TGTGCCAGCAGCCAAGTAGACAGCAGTAGCAATCAGCCCCAGCATTTT.

This chain joins TRBV7-2 and TRBJ1-1; TRBD1 is a possible D gene (5 bases). The CDR3 is 15 amino acids. Germline loops: CDR1 SGHTA, CDR2 FQGNSA. V lost 2 bases, J lost 2 bases, and 12 bases lay in between. CDR3 loop: CASSLHSGINTEAFF. The CDR3 DNA is TGTGCCAGCAGCTTACATTCAGGGATTAACACTGAAGCTTTCTTT.

This chain connects TRBV6-2 or TRBV6-3 to TRBJ1-1; TRBD1 matches 9 bases. Germline V gene lookup returns CDR1 MNHEY and CDR2 SVGEGT. V trimming: 5 bases; J trimming: 5 bases; junction bases outside the gene matches: 9. The CDR3 runs to 15 residues. CDR3 bases: TGTGCCAGCAGTGGGACTATTGACAGGGGGACTGAAGCTTTCTTT. As protein: CASSGTIDRGTEAFF.

This chain joins TRBV19 and TRBJ2-3, with D possibly being TRBD1 (5 bases). Trimming took off 7 bases at V and 2 bases at J, with 13 bases between the two ends. Germline CDR1 LNHDA, CDR2 SQIVND (reference sequence). The CDR3 extends over 14 amino acids. The DNA for the CDR3 is TGTGCCAGTATGCCCGCAGGGCACACAGATACGCAGTATTTT. It encodes CASMPAGHTDTQYF.

The CDR3 here is CASSQGHGYTF. The DNA for the CDR3 is TGTGCCAGCAGTCAGGGGCACGGCTACACCTTC. The gene calls are TRBV6-2 or TRBV6-3 and TRBJ1-2, with a weak D call TRBD1 (6 bases). Germline V gene lookup returns CDR1 MNHEY and CDR2 SVGEGT. Trimming shortened V by 5 bases and J by 8 bases, and 9 bases separated the two germline ends. The CDR3 contains 11 residues.

The CDR3, as DNA: TGTGCCAGCAGTCTAGGCCTCAACACTGAAGCTTTCTTT. Protein product: CASSLGLNTEAFF. The gene calls are TRBV6-5 and TRBJ1-1; D call uncertain. The CDR3 totals 13 residues. Germline V gene data show CDR1 as MNHEY and CDR2 as SVGAGI. Trimming shortened V by 5 bases and J by 2 bases, and 9 bases separated the two germline ends.

The chain has TRBV27 and TRBJ2-7, with 7 bases identical to TRBD1. Germline V gene lookup returns CDR1 MNHEY and CDR2 SMNVEV (reference sequence). V was pared by 3 bases and J by 0 bases, with 11 bases of the junction left unmatched. The CDR3 has 17 amino acids. Here the CDR3 DNA reads TGTGCCAGCAGTTTCCGGACAGGCTTTACTATCTCCTACGAGCAGTACTTC. Translation: CASSFRTGFTISYEQYF.

This clone was seen just once. The J gene is TRBJ2-5, the V gene TRBV4-1; 8 bases are shared with TRBD1. CDR1 and CDR2 from the germline V gene are MGHRA and YSYEKL. J gave up 4 bases and V 3 bases, and 4 bases lay outside the gene matches. The CDR3 is made up of 14 amino acids. The CDR3 spells CASSQDREPETQYF. CDR3 coding DNA: TGCGCCAGCAGCCAGGACAGGGAACCAGAGACCCAGTACTTC.

The chain links TRBV5-4 to TRBJ2-5; TRBD1 is a possible D gene (5 bases). The V end was cut by 0 bases, the J end by 3 bases, with 15 bases between. This CDR3 is 16 amino acids long. Looked up from germline, CDR1 is SGHNT and CDR2 is YYREEE (reference sequence). The CDR3 DNA is TGTGCCAGCAGCTTGGAAACATGGGGCAGTGAAGAGACCCAGTACTTC. Translation: CASSLETWGSEETQYF.

Only a few counts were recorded for this clone. This chain uses TRBV5-8 with TRBJ1-1; D is unclear. The CDR3 runs to 13 residues. V lost 2 bases, J lost 3 bases, and 8 bases lay in between. Germline CDR1 and CDR2: SGHTS and YDEGEE. Here the CDR3 DNA reads TGTGCCAGCAGCTTCTCGGGGTACACTGAAGCTTTCTTT. Its protein is CASSFSGYTEAFF.

This clone has a handful of counts. This chain links TRBV3-1 (or the pseudogene TRBV3-2) with TRBJ2-6, with unresolved D. CDR1 LGHDT and CDR2 YNNKEL come from the germline V gene (reference sequence). The ends were cut back, 1 base at V and 0 bases at J, with 7 bases in the middle. This CDR3 contains 16 residues. CDR3 nucleotides: TGTGCCAGCAGCCAAGTTTCGGTCTCTGGGGCCAACGTCCTGACTTTC. Translating gives CASSQVSVSGANVLTF.

This clone appeared once. V usage is TRBV6-5 and J usage is TRBJ1-6; unclear D gene. CDR1 and CDR2 from the germline V gene are MNHEY and SVGAGI. The ends were cut back, 5 bases at V and 6 bases at J, with 11 bases in the middle. The CDR3 totals 14 residues. The CDR3 loop reads CASSRELGNSPLHF. In nucleotides, the CDR3 is TGTGCCAGCAGTAGGGAGTTGGGTAATTCACCCCTCCACTTT.

V is TRBV11-1 and J is TRBJ1-2; D might be TRBD1 (6 bases). Germline V gene data show CDR1 as SGHAT and CDR2 as FQDESV (reference sequence). This CDR3 contains 16 residues. V was pared by 0 bases and J by 1 base, with 12 bases between. The CDR3 nucleotides read TGTGCCAGCAGCTTAGCGACAGGACCCTTTAACTATGGCTACACCTTC. Protein: CASSLATGPFNYGYTF.

This chain uses TRBV14 with TRBJ1-5; the D is unclear. V lost 0 bases to trimming and J lost 5 bases, with 5 bases between them. The CDR3 length is 13 residues. Germline V gene data show CDR1 as SGHDN and CDR2 as FVKESK. In nucleotides, the CDR3 is TGTGCCAGCAGCCAAGAACGGGATCAGCCCCAGCATTTT. It encodes CASSQERDQPQHF.

The chain recombines TRBV19 with TRBJ1-4; 9 bases are a match to TRBD1. Looked up from germline, CDR1 is LNHDA and CDR2 is SQIVND (reference sequence). This CDR3 has 16 amino acids. V gave up 7 bases and J gave up 6 bases; unmatched junction bases: 12. The CDR3 here is CASKPGQGVWDEKLFF. CDR3 DNA sequence: TGTGCCAGTAAACCGGGACAGGGAGTGTGGGATGAAAAACTGTTTTTT.

The V gene is TRBV15, the J gene TRBJ1-2; D is perhaps TRBD1 (5 bases). This CDR3 has 15 residues. Germline lookup yields CDR1 LNHNV and CDR2 YYDKDF (reference sequence). The V gene lost 0 bases and the J gene lost 4 bases, with 12 bases spanning the gap. As DNA, the CDR3 is TGTGCCACCAGCAGAGATCAAGGGGAGGGCTATGGCTACACCTTC. As protein: CATSRDQGEGYGYTF.

The chain has TRBV12-3 or TRBV12-4 and TRBJ1-5; perhaps TRBD1 as D (5 bases). V dropped 7 bases and J dropped 5 bases, with 12 bases sitting between them. This CDR3 region has 13 residues. CDR3 sequence reads: CASTLDRHQPQHF. The CDR3 nucleotides are TGTGCCAGCACCCTAGACAGACATCAGCCCCAGCATTTT.

The chain employs TRBV30 and TRBJ2-7; the match to TRBD1 covers 9 bases. Losses at the gene ends were 3 bases for V and 2 bases for J; bases not matched to a gene: 14. The length of the CDR3 is 17 residues. Germline lookup yields CDR1 GTSNPN and CDR2 SVGIG (reference sequence). As DNA, the CDR3 is TGTGCCTGGAGGGCCCCCCCGGGACAGGGCCTCACCTACGAGCAGTACTTC. Translating gives CAWRAPPGQGLTYEQYF.

Written as DNA, the CDR3 is TGTGCCAGCAGCACGGACAGGGAAACAGATACGCAGTATTTT. It yields the protein CASSTDRETDTQYF. The V and J genes are TRBV5-6 and TRBJ2-3, with 8 nucleotides matching TRBD1. The junction had 4 bases not matched to a gene; V was cut back by 4 bases and J by 3 bases. The CDR3 spans 14 residues. Germline V CDR1 and CDR2: SGHDT, YYEEEE.